These 9 T cell receptor beta chains were sequenced from one sample in a study of radiotherapy plus CTLA-4 blockade in lung cancer. TCRdb's copy holds only in-frame clones and misses some; the assay was immunoSEQ multiplex PCR. The sample carries more than 90,000 clones, roughly 88% recorded once. Sequenced material: peripheral blood, taken from a patient treated with radiotherapy plus ipilimumab. All receptors come from a human donor with non-small cell lung cancer that progressed on radiotherapy plus ipilimumab.

This clone was picked up one time. This chain links TRBV5-1 with TRBJ2-6; D gene unclear. With 4 bases removed from V and 0 bases from J, the gap between germline ends came to 5 bases. From germline, CDR1 is SGHRS and CDR2 YFSETQ. The CDR3 is 14 residues long. CDR3 DNA: TGCGCCAGCAGCGCAAACTCTGGGGCCAACGTCCTGACTTTC. Amino acid sequence: CASSANSGANVLTF.

The V call is TRBV27, the J call TRBJ2-5; a possible D gene is TRBD1 (5 bases). The V gene lost 5 bases and the J gene lost 4 bases, with 11 bases spanning the gap. This CDR3 spans 13 amino acids. Germline values: CDR1 MNHEY, CDR2 SMNVEV (reference sequence). As DNA, the CDR3 is TGTGCCAGCAGTCCAGGGTATTTAGAGACCCAGTACTTC. Translation gives CASSPGYLETQYF.

The chain uses TRBV5-6 and TRBJ1-1; D may be TRBD1 (5 bases). The CDR3 extends over 14 amino acids. From germline, CDR1 is SGHDT and CDR2 YYEEEE. V was clipped by 2 bases and J by 5 bases, with 13 bases between them. The CDR3 loop reads CASSLGAVGTEAFF. The CDR3 DNA reads as TGTGCCAGCAGCTTAGGGGCGGTGGGGACTGAAGCTTTCTTT.

The V call is TRBV30, the J call TRBJ2-3, with TRBD2 matching over 10 bases. The CDR3 runs 14 residues. With 4 bases clipped from V and 2 bases from J, the junction kept 3 bases outside the gene matches. CDR1 is GTSNPN and CDR2 is SVGIG in the germline V gene (reference sequence). The CDR3 loop reads CAWTSGSPTDTQYF. CDR3 DNA sequence: TGTGCCTGGACTAGCGGGAGCCCCACAGATACGCAGTATTTT.

CDR3 protein: CASSPSWGDAGYTF. The CDR3 DNA reads as TGTGCCAGCTCACCGTCTTGGGGCGATGCGGGCTACACCTTC. The chain couples TRBV18 to TRBJ1-2; the D gene is possibly TRBD1 (5 bases). The CDR3 consists of 14 residues. CDR1 is KGHSH, CDR2 LQKENI, per germline. Trimming left V 3 bases short and J 8 bases short, with 16 bases between.

V gene TRBV4-1 combines with J gene TRBJ2-3; D remains unclear. CDR1 is MGHRA and CDR2 is YSYEKL in the germline V gene. V was shortened by 1 base and J by 4 bases, with 12 bases between the two germline ends. The CDR3 sequence is 15 residues long. The CDR3 here is CASSQVLTSADTQYF. In DNA form, the CDR3 reads TGCGCCAGCAGCCAAGTCCTCACCTCGGCAGATACGCAGTATTTT.

The gene calls are TRBV29-1 and TRBJ2-2, with D hard to call. Germline V gene data show CDR1 as SQVTM and CDR2 as ANQGSEA. The CDR3 length is 14 residues. Between the trimmed V and J ends, which lost 2 bases and 7 bases, there was a span of 14 bases. CDR3 protein: CSVELGPLGGELFF. Here the CDR3 DNA reads TGCAGCGTTGAACTCGGACCCCTAGGCGGGGAGCTGTTTTTT.

On this clone itself: The germline gene is not matched at one end of the junction; a read error may be the cause. The gene calls are TRBV4-1 and TRBJ2-7, with 9 bases lining up with TRBD2. This CDR3 has 18 residues. The germline gives CDR1 MGHRA, CDR2 YSYEKL. CDR3 loop: CASTQDPTGTSLSYEQYF. CDR3 coding DNA: TGCGCCAGCACCCAAGATCCCACCGGGACTAGCCTCTCCTACGAGCAGTACTTC.

CDR3 sequence: CASSRPLPGTGGVGELFF. The CDR3 nucleotides read TGTGCCAGCAGCCGACCACTTCCCGGGACAGGGGGGGTCGGGGAGCTGTTTTTT. The gene calls are TRBV7-8 and TRBJ2-2; TRBD1 aligns across 11 bases. Losses at the gene ends were 5 bases for V and 7 bases for J; bases not matched to a gene: 15. CDR1 is SGHVS, CDR2 FQNEAQ, per germline. The CDR3 runs 18 residues. Full variable domain (rest looked up from reference TRBV7-8 and TRBJ2-2): GAGVSQSPRYKVAKRGQDVALRCDPISGHVSLFWYQQALGQGPEFLTYFQNEAQLDKSGLPSDRFFAERPEGSVSTLKIQRTQQEDSAVYLCASSRPLPGTGGVGELFFGEGSRLTVL.